Presented here are 14 T cell receptor beta chains from one specimen sequenced in a study of shared clonotypes between healthy human individuals. TCRdb's copy holds only in-frame clones and misses some; the assay was immunoSEQ multiplex PCR. The table includes 800,000 to 1,200,000 clones, 70% to 80% detected once. Sequencing input: memory CD4+ T cells from PBMCs. Documented subset: CD45RA-negative fraction. These receptors were obtained from a man in his late teens or twenties in good health. Some clones in this sample may be carry-over from other donors' samples.

Of note for this clone: Other DNA sequences from this sample encode an identical CDR3 as well. The CDR3 loop reads CASMVGETQYF. The CDR3 nucleotides are TGTGCCAGCATGGTGGGGGAGACCCAGTACTTC. The chain links TRBV2 to TRBJ2-5, with no clear D. The CDR3 has 11 residues. Trimming pared 7 bases from V and 5 bases from J, leaving 8 bases between. Germline-derived CDR1 and CDR2 are SNHLY and FYNNEI.

The CDR3 DNA follows: TGTGCCAGTTCTTACGCACGGACGCAGTATTTT. It codes for CASSYARTQYF. The V gene is TRBV19, the J gene TRBJ2-3; D gene uncertain. CDR3 length: 11 residues. Germline CDR1 is LNHDA and CDR2 is SQIVND (reference sequence). V lost 8 bases, J lost 9 bases, and 12 bases lay in between.

This clone has just a few counts. The chain couples TRBV29-1 to TRBJ2-1; D uncertain. The CDR3 is 12 residues long. Germline CDR1 reads SQVTM; CDR2 reads ANQGSEA. Trimming stripped 0 bases from V and 7 bases from J, with 7 bases between. The CDR3 coding sequence is TGCAGCGTTGAAGATAGGCCTAATGAGCAGTTCTTC. Its translation: CSVEDRPNEQFF.

Details on this clone: The same CDR3 arises from other DNA sequences in this sample as well. The chain uses TRBV4-2 and TRBJ2-7, with 11 bases identical to TRBD2. Per the germline V gene, CDR1 is LGHNA and CDR2 is YNFKEQ. The CDR3 contains 15 residues. The J segment lost 0 bases and the V segment lost 3 bases, leaving 1 base of the junction unmatched. The CDR3 is CASSQGLAASYEQYF. The CDR3 coding sequence is TGTGCCAGCAGCCAGGGACTAGCGGCCTCCTACGAGCAGTACTTC.

Only a few counts were recorded for this clone. The chain recombines TRBV5-6 with TRBJ2-5; D gene unclear. Per germline, CDR1 SGHDT and CDR2 YYEEEE. CDR3 size: 15 residues. V lost 0 bases, J lost 2 bases, and 11 bases lay in between. In DNA, the CDR3 is TGTGCCAGCAGCTTGGTAGTTTGGCAGCAAGAGACCCAGTACTTC. This codes for CASSLVVWQQETQYF.

J is TRBJ2-7 and V is TRBV18; TRBD1 agrees at 8 bases. Germline CDR1 KGHSH, CDR2 LQKENI. V lost 5 bases, J lost 2 bases, and 5 bases stayed unmatched. This CDR3 contains 14 residues. CDR3 bases: TGTGCCAGCTCAAAGACAGGGGACACCTACGAGCAGTACTTC. Translating gives CASSKTGDTYEQYF.

Concerning this clone itself: One end of the junction fails to match germline, which may point to a read error. The chain uses TRBV13 and TRBJ1-2; TRBD1 agrees at 7 bases. Germline V gene data show CDR1 as PRHDT and CDR2 as FYEKMQ (reference sequence). The CDR3 runs to 13 residues. CDR3: CASSRTGNDGYTF. DNA for the CDR3: TGTGCCAGCAGCCGGACAGGTAACGATGGCTACACCTTC.

V usage is TRBV10-3 and J usage is TRBJ1-2; 7 nucleotides align to TRBD1. The CDR3 totals 17 residues. V was clipped by 6 bases and J by 4 bases; unmatched bases: 17. Germline CDR1 and CDR2: ENHRY and SYGVKD. The CDR3 reads CAIRPTGRPIPAYGYTF. The DNA for the CDR3 is TGTGCCATCAGGCCGACAGGGCGTCCAATTCCCGCCTATGGCTACACCTTC.

The CDR3 reads CASGPRGNGFEDEQYF. CDR3 DNA sequence: TGCGCCAGCGGTCCGAGGGGGAATGGGTTTGAGGACGAGCAGTACTTC. V gene TRBV5-1 combines with J gene TRBJ2-7; perhaps TRBD1 as D (6 bases). Trimming cost V 7 bases and J 5 bases, with 25 bases left between them. The CDR3 is 16 amino acids. Germline CDR1 is SGHRS and CDR2 is YFSETQ.

This clone was counted once. The chain recombines TRBV4-1 with TRBJ2-2, with 12 bases aligning to TRBD2. Looked up from germline, CDR1 is MGHRA and CDR2 is YSYEKL. V shed 8 bases and J 5 bases; nucleotides not matched to a gene: 9. The CDR3 extends over 16 amino acids. CDR3 sequence reads: CASPGLAGPQTGELFF. Here the CDR3 DNA reads TGCGCCAGCCCAGGACTAGCGGGGCCTCAAACCGGGGAGCTGTTTTTT.

This clone appeared once. The V call is TRBV30, the J call TRBJ1-4, with D possibly matching TRBD1 (6 bases). V lost 2 bases and J 6 bases, leaving 13 bases between the germline ends. CDR3 length equals 14 residues. CDR1 and CDR2 (germline): GTSNPN, SVGIG (reference sequence). The CDR3 DNA reads as TGTGCCTGGAGTCAGACGGGGGGCGATGAAAAACTGTTTTTT. This codes for CAWSQTGGDEKLFF.

The rearrangement links TRBV11-3 to TRBJ2-2; TRBD2 aligns across 9 bases. This CDR3 contains 18 residues. Germline V gives CDR1 SGHNT, CDR2 YENEEA. V lost 1 base, J lost 2 bases, and 8 bases stayed unmatched. The CDR3 DNA reads as TGTGCCAGCAGCTTAGGGTCGAGACTAGCGGATAACACCGGGGAGCTGTTTTTT. Amino acids: CASSLGSRLADNTGELFF.

On this clone: The same CDR3 can be traced to other DNA sequences in this sample. J is TRBJ1-2 and V is TRBV29-1; D is unresolved. CDR1 SQVTM and CDR2 ANQGSEA come from the germline V gene. V was shortened by 2 bases and J by 7 bases, with 2 bases between the two germline ends. The length of the CDR3 is 9 residues. CDR3 in DNA: TGCAGCGTTGAACTTGGCTACACCTTC. Its protein is CSVELGYTF.

V usage is TRBV29-1 and J usage is TRBJ2-7; D is uncertain. With 4 bases removed from V and 2 bases from J, the gap between germline ends came to 9 bases. Germline CDR1 SQVTM, CDR2 ANQGSEA. CDR3 size: 12 residues. As DNA, the CDR3 is TGCAGCGTTGGCAGTACCCCCTACGAGCAGTACTTC. Encoded protein: CSVGSTPYEQYF.